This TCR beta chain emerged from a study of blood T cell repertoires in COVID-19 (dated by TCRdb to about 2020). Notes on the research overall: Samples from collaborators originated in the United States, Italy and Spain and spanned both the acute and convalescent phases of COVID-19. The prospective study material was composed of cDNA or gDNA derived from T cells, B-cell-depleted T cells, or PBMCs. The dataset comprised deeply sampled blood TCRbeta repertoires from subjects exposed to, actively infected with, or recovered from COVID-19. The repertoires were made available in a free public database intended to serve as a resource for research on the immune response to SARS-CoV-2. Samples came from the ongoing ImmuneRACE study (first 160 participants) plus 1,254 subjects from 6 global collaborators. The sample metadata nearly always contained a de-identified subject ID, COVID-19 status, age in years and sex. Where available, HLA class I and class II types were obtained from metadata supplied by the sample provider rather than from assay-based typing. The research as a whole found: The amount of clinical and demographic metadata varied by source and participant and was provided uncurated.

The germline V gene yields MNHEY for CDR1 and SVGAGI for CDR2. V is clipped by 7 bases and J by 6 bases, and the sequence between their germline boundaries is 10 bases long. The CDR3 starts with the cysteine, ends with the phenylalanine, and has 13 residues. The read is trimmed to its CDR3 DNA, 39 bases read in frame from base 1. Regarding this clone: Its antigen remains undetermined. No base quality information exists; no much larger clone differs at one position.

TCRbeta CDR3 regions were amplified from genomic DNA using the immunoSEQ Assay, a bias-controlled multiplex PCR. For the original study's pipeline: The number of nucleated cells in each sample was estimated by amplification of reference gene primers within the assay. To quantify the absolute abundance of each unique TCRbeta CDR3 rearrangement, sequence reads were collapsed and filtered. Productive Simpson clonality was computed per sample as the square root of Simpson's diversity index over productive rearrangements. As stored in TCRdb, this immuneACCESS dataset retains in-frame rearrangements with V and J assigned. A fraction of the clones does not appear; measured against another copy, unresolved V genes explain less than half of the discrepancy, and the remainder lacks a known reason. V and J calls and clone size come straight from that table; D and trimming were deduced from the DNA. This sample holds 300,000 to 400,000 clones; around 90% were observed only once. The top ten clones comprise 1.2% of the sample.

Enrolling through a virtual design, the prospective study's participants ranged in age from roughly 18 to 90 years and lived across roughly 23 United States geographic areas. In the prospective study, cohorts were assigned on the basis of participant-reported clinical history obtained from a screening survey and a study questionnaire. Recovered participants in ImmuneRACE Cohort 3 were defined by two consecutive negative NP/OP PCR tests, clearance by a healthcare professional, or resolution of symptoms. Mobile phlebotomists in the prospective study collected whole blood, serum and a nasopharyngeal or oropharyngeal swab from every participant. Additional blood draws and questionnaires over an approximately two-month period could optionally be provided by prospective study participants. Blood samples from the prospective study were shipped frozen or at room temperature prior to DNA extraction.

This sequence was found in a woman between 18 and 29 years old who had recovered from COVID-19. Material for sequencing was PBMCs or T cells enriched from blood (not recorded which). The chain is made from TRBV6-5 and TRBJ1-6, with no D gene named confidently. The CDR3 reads CASMSVANSPLHF. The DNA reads TGTGCCAGCATGAGCGTGGCTAATTCACCCCTCCACTTT.